The 30 T cell receptor beta chains below come from one sample, sequenced in a study of blood T cell repertoires in COVID-19. The repertoire was sequenced with immunoSEQ multiplex PCR; TCRdb's copy has only in-frame clones and lacks some. This sample has 45,000 to 65,000 clones; approximately 86% occur once, and the top ten carry roughly a tenth. Input material: peripheral blood. The receptors stem from a human donor with acute or convalescent COVID-19. The donor label of this sample is uncertain.

V and J are TRBV10-3 and TRBJ2-7; tentatively, D is TRBD1 (6 bases). The V and J ends lost 7 bases and 3 bases respectively, with 13 bases between them. The CDR3 extends over 13 amino acids. CDR1 is ENHRY and CDR2 is SYGVKD in the germline V gene. In DNA, the CDR3 is TGTGCCATCATGAACAGGGAATACTACGAGCAGTACTTC. Its translation is CAIMNREYYEQYF.

This clone was counted a few times. The chain uses TRBV11-2 and TRBJ2-1, with 8 nucleotides matching TRBD2. Per germline, CDR1 SGHAT and CDR2 FQNNGV. V lost 5 bases, J lost 6 bases, and 9 bases stayed unmatched. The CDR3 has 15 amino acids. The CDR3 region has the DNA TGTGCCAGCAGCCTAGGGGGGACTAGTATCAATGAGCAGTTCTTC. Translating gives CASSLGGTSINEQFF.

The chain recombines TRBV5-1 with TRBJ1-4, with D possibly being TRBD1 (6 bases). The CDR3 has 15 amino acids. V lost 0 bases, J lost 3 bases, and 9 bases lay in between. The germline V gene has CDR1 SGHRS and CDR2 YFSETQ. The CDR3 protein is CASSLEGGANEKLFF. The CDR3, as DNA: TGCGCCAGCAGCTTGGAAGGGGGGGCTAATGAAAAACTGTTTTTT.

The chain has TRBV6-2 or TRBV6-3 and TRBJ1-2; possible D gene TRBD1, 6 bases. The germline V and J ends were trimmed by 4 bases and 9 bases, with 9 bases remaining between them. The CDR3 loop spans 11 amino acids. CDR1 MNHEY and CDR2 SVGEGT come from the germline V gene. The CDR3 is CASSSTGSYTF. DNA for the CDR3: TGTGCCAGCAGTTCTACAGGGAGCTACACCTTC.

The J gene is TRBJ1-5, the V gene TRBV7-2; no clear D. This CDR3 has 14 amino acids. The V end was cut by 1 base, the J end by 2 bases, with 6 bases between. Germline V lookup: CDR1 SGHTA, CDR2 FQGNSA. The CDR3 DNA is TGTGCCAGCAGCTTAGTCGGGGGCAATCAGCCCCAGCATTTT. Amino acid sequence: CASSLVGGNQPQHF.

V gene TRBV7-3 combines with J gene TRBJ2-7, with 13 positions matching TRBD2. V shed 6 bases, J shed 11 bases, and the junction held 16 bases outside the gene matches. The CDR3 length is 16 residues. The germline gives CDR1 SGHTA, CDR2 FQGTGA. The CDR3 loop reads CASRASGSGTSGIEYF. The DNA for the CDR3 is TGTGCCAGCAGGGCGAGCGGCTCAGGGACTAGCGGGATCGAGTACTTC. The full variable domain, its missing parts supplied by reference TRBV7-3 and TRBJ2-7, is GAGVSQTPSNKVTEKGKYVELRCDPISGHTALYWYRQSLGQGPEFLIYFQGTGAADDSGLPNDRFFAVRPEGSVSTLKIQRTERGDSAVYLCASRASGSGTSGIEYFGPGTRLTVT.

This chain connects TRBV27 to TRBJ2-3; TRBD2 aligns across 14 bases. CDR1 and CDR2 from the germline V gene are MNHEY and SMNVEV (reference sequence). The CDR3 runs to 17 residues. The V gene end was trimmed by 6 bases and the J gene end by 7 bases; junction bases not matched to a gene: 12. The CDR3 sequence is CASSNPGLAGVMNTQYF. CDR3 coding DNA: TGTGCCAGCAGCAACCCGGGACTAGCGGGAGTAATGAATACGCAGTATTTT.

V usage is TRBV7-9 and J usage is TRBJ2-1; 8 positions match TRBD2. V was pared by 2 bases and J by 0 bases, with 9 bases of the junction left unmatched. Germline V gene data show CDR1 as SEHNR and CDR2 as FQNEAQ (reference sequence). CDR3 size: 18 residues. The chain's CDR3 is CASSLFSSGESSYNEQFF. The CDR3 region has the DNA TGTGCCAGCAGCTTATTTAGTAGCGGGGAATCCTCCTACAATGAGCAGTTCTTC.

The chain couples TRBV11-2 to TRBJ2-1, with 8 bases identical to TRBD1. Losses at the gene ends were 6 bases for V and 9 bases for J; bases not matched to a gene: 4. The germline CDR1 and CDR2 sequences are SGHAT and FQNNGV. The CDR3 contains 12 residues. In nucleotides, the CDR3 is TGTGCCAGCAGTTCAGACAGGGGTGAGCAGTTCTTC. Protein sequence: CASSSDRGEQFF. Supplemented by reference TRBV11-2 and TRBJ2-1, the full variable domain reads EAGVAQSPRYKIIEKRQSVAFWCNPISGHATLYWYQQILGQGPKLLIQFQNNGVVDDSQLPKDRFSAERLKGVDSTLKIQPAKLEDSAVYLCASSSDRGEQFFGPGTRLTVL.

J is TRBJ1-4 and V is TRBV7-2; no clear D. Per germline, CDR1 SGHTA and CDR2 FQGNSA. The length of the CDR3 is 17 residues. V lost 1 base to trimming and J lost 0 bases, with 12 bases between them. CDR3 amino acids: CASSLGFGGTTNEKLFF. The CDR3 DNA reads as TGTGCCAGCAGCTTAGGTTTCGGCGGAACAACTAATGAAAAACTGTTTTTT.

The chain is built from TRBV19 and TRBJ1-5, with 7 nucleotides matching TRBD1. This CDR3 region has 14 residues. The V gene's germline CDR1 is LNHDA and CDR2 SQIVND (reference sequence). J was trimmed by 5 bases and V by 3 bases; bases with no gene match: 4. This chain's CDR3 is CASSIITGDQPQHF. CDR3 DNA: TGTGCCAGTAGTATCATCACAGGGGATCAGCCCCAGCATTTT.

V is TRBV6-6 and J is TRBJ2-1; D perhaps matches TRBD1 (5 bases). Germline CDR1 and CDR2: MNHNY and SVGAGI (reference sequence). V lost 4 bases and J 7 bases, leaving 8 bases between the germline ends. CDR3 length: 12 amino acids. The CDR3 nucleotides read TGTGCCAGCAGTTCACAGGCTAATGAGCAGTTCTTC. This encodes CASSSQANEQFF.

The chain joins TRBV4-1 to TRBJ2-7; D not resolved. The V gene lost 2 bases and the J gene lost 7 bases, with 12 bases spanning the gap. CDR1 and CDR2 from the germline V gene are MGHRA and YSYEKL. This CDR3 has 13 residues. CDR3 protein: CASSQYRQTEQYF. The CDR3, as DNA: TGCGCCAGCAGCCAATACCGACAAACGGAGCAGTACTTC.

This clone was observed a handful of times. The chain carries TRBV5-1 and TRBJ1-6; D gene unclear. The CDR3 has 14 amino acids. V lost 8 bases and J lost 5, with 14 bases in between. Germline CDR1 SGHRS, CDR2 YFSETQ. The CDR3 sequence: CASSDGLNNSPLHF. Written as DNA, the CDR3 is TGCGCCAGTTCGGACGGACTGAATAATTCACCCCTCCACTTT.

This sequence joins TRBV19 and TRBJ1-2; D is perhaps TRBD1 (6 bases). V gave up 3 bases and J gave up 6 bases, with 14 bases separating them. The CDR3 spans 14 residues. The germline gives CDR1 LNHDA, CDR2 SQIVND (reference sequence). CDR3 bases: TGTGCCAGTAGTATTGCCAGGGGAAGGGATGGCTACACCTTC. Amino acids: CASSIARGRDGYTF.

In its sample, this clone was seen once. This chain joins TRBV27 and TRBJ2-7, with D unresolved. Trimming pared 7 bases from V and 4 bases from J, leaving 14 bases between. Per the germline V gene, CDR1 is MNHEY and CDR2 is SMNVEV (reference sequence). The CDR3 loop spans 13 amino acids. The CDR3 reads CASTQGQTYEQYV. In DNA, the CDR3 is TGTGCCAGCACCCAAGGTCAGACTTACGAGCAGTACGTC.

The chain employs TRBV5-6 and TRBJ1-2; D is ambiguous. Germline assignment: CDR1 SGHDT and CDR2 YYEEEE. The V end was cut by 4 bases, the J end by 14 bases, with 21 bases between. This CDR3 is 13 amino acids long. As DNA, the CDR3 is TGTGCCAGCAGCCCCAGGAGGCCCCCGAGGTATACCTTC. Protein product: CASSPRRPPRYTF.

The chain carries TRBV19 and TRBJ1-2; perhaps TRBD1 as D (6 bases). Germline lookup yields CDR1 LNHDA and CDR2 SQIVND (reference sequence). The CDR3 covers 16 residues. Trimming removed 6 bases from V and 4 bases from J, with 21 bases in between. CDR3 in DNA: TGTGCCAGTAGCCTGACGGGGCAAAGGGGGTCCTATGGCTACACCTTC. This encodes CASSLTGQRGSYGYTF.

The gene calls are TRBV24-1 and TRBJ2-5, with 8 bases that match TRBD2. CDR3 length equals 13 residues. V gave up 0 bases and J gave up 9 bases; unmatched junction bases: 2. Germline assignment: CDR1 KGHDR and CDR2 SFDVKD. The chain's CDR3 is CATSDLIGGAQYF. In nucleotides, the CDR3 is TGTGCCACCAGTGATTTGATCGGGGGGGCCCAGTACTTC.

This chain links TRBV12-2 with TRBJ2-1; the table's D call of TRBD1 was not tested on the DNA. TRBV12-2 counts as a pseudogene. CDR3 length: 16 amino acids. The CDR3 is CASRFARDREYNEQFF. The CDR3 DNA is TGTGCAAGTCGCTTCGCGCGGGACAGGGAATACAATGAGCAGTTCTTC.

The genes are TRBV7-9 and TRBJ2-1; 8 nucleotides line up with TRBD2. This CDR3 region has 15 residues. The J segment lost 0 bases and the V segment lost 3 bases, leaving 1 base of the junction unmatched. The germline V gene has CDR1 SEHNR and CDR2 FQNEAQ (reference sequence). The CDR3 bases are TGTGCCAGCAGCTTTAGCGGGGCCTCCTACAATGAGCAGTTCTTC. Its protein product is CASSFSGASYNEQFF.

The chain employs TRBV28 and TRBJ2-1, with D maybe TRBD2 (5 bases). Trimming cost V 6 bases and J 10 bases, with 13 bases left between them. The CDR3 has 12 amino acids. Germline V lookup: CDR1 MDHEN, CDR2 SYDVKM. DNA of the CDR3: TGTGCCAGCAGGCATAGTTCGGGAGAGCAGTTCTTC. It codes for CASRHSSGEQFF.

As to this clone: This specimen includes other DNA sequences encoding the same CDR3. V gene TRBV10-1 combines with J gene TRBJ2-2; 10 positions match TRBD2. CDR1 and CDR2 from the germline V gene are WNHNN and SYGVQD (reference sequence). The CDR3 loop spans 16 amino acids. The ends lost 5 bases at V and 5 bases at J; junction bases unmatched: 8. The CDR3 sequence: CASSFIAGGSTGELFF. DNA of the CDR3: TGCGCCAGCAGTTTTATAGCGGGAGGAAGTACCGGGGAGCTGTTTTTT.

The chain recombines TRBV3-1 (or the pseudogene TRBV3-2) with TRBJ2-7; a possible D gene is TRBD2 (5 bases). In germline, CDR1 is LGHDT, CDR2 YNNKEL (reference sequence). The V gene lost 3 bases and the J gene lost 4 bases, with 10 bases spanning the gap. The CDR3 covers 13 residues. The CDR3 nucleotides are TGTGCCAGCAGCCATACCGGGGTTTACGAGCAGTACTTC. Translation: CASSHTGVYEQYF.

The chain recombines TRBV29-1 with TRBJ2-1; D is ambiguous. V was trimmed by 4 bases and J by 10 bases, leaving 5 bases between them. This CDR3 region has 9 residues. The germline gives CDR1 SQVTM, CDR2 ANQGSEA. DNA of the CDR3: TGCAGCGTTGGAAGCGAGCAGTTCTTC. As protein: CSVGSEQFF.

The chain recombines TRBV5-1 with TRBJ2-6; 7 nucleotides align to TRBD1. V was pared by 0 bases and J by 1 base, with 4 bases of the junction left unmatched. There are 17 residues in the CDR3. In germline, CDR1 is SGHRS, CDR2 YFSETQ. In nucleotides, the CDR3 is TGCGCCAGCAGCTTGGCGACAGGGCGGTCTGGGGCCAACGTCCTGACTTTC. The encoded protein is CASSLATGRSGANVLTF.

The rearrangement joins TRBV14 to TRBJ2-1; possibly TRBD2 for D (6 bases). The CDR3 is 16 residues long. The ends were cut back, 4 bases at V and 2 bases at J, with 15 bases in the middle. Germline V gene lookup returns CDR1 SGHDN and CDR2 FVKESK. In DNA form, the CDR3 reads TGTGCCAGCAGCCCTCCAGGAGGGAGTACCTACAATGAGCAGTTCTTC. It codes for CASSPPGGSTYNEQFF.

The V call is TRBV2, the J call TRBJ2-7; 12 nucleotides agree with TRBD2. This CDR3 has 14 residues. Looked up from germline, CDR1 is SNHLY and CDR2 is FYNNEI. The junction had 2 bases not matched to a gene; V was cut back by 4 bases and J by 4 bases. In DNA form, the CDR3 reads TGTGCCAGCAGTGTACTAGCGGGGGGTTACGAGCAGTACGTC. Its protein product is CASSVLAGGYEQYV.

The chain employs TRBV7-6 and TRBJ2-3; 8 bases fit TRBD2. CDR1 is SGHVS and CDR2 is FNYEAQ in the germline V gene. J gave up 0 bases and V 5 bases, and 7 bases lay outside the gene matches. The length of the CDR3 is 16 residues. The CDR3 nucleotides read TGTGCCAGCAGCCACAGACTAGCGTCTAGCACAGATACGCAGTATTTT. Amino acids: CASSHRLASSTDTQYF.

The V and J genes are TRBV21-1 and TRBJ2-1; TRBD1, as called in the table, went unchecked against the DNA. TRBV21-1 is marked as a pseudogene. The CDR3 is 17 residues long. The CDR3 sequence is CASSHMDRESTNNEQFF. The CDR3 DNA sequence: TGTGCCAGCAGCCACATGGACAGGGAATCCACTAACAATGAGCAGTTCTTC.